The sequence of this T cell receptor (beta chain) was determined in a study of regulatory T cells in long-lasting Graves disease. General observations from the study: The study found TRBV28, TRBJ1-2 and TRBJ2-5 favored in persistent disease.

Stated time point: persistent/refractory GD, antithyroid drugs over 5 years with positive TRAb. PBMC RNA served as the TCR library source. V lost 1 base and J 0 bases, leaving 15 bases between the germline ends. This CDR3 is built from 18 residues. Germline V gives CDR1 SGHNT, CDR2 YENEEA. For TCR beta, libraries came from iRepertoire HTBI primers and Arm-PCR of CDR3 regions. TCRdb re-analysed the multiplex PCR reads in MiXCR, keeping a single row per CDR3 protein. The sample holds hundreds of thousands of distinct CDR3 sequences, roughly 20% seen once. This clonotype was counted between two and nine times. Its cognate antigen is unknown.

This sample comprised peripheral blood mononuclear cells (PBMCs), obtained when the disease was refractory, from a patient treated with antithyroid drugs. The source is a female donor with Graves disease. This chain connects TRBV11-3 to TRBJ2-2; D possibly corresponds to TRBD2 (6 bases). The CDR3 here is CASSLGKVGLTNTGELFF. In DNA form, the CDR3 reads TGTGCCAGCAGCTTAGGAAAGGTGGGACTCACGAACACCGGGGAGCTGTTTTTT.